The clone carrying this TCR beta chain was counted between two and nine times. V shed 3 bases and J shed 4 bases, with 7 bases lying between them. The length of the CDR3 is 12 residues. The germline V gene encodes CDR1 GTSNPN and CDR2 SVGIG (reference sequence). Graves' hyperthyroidism without ophthalmopathy progression within 18 months was termed stable. Researchers amplified the TCR beta CDR3 regions from RNA transcripts. The HTBI primer set drove a first-round RT-PCR of the TCR CDR3. In TCRdb, the multiplex PCR reads were re-called with MiXCR into one record per CDR3 protein. The sample carries 350,000 to 400,000 distinct CDR3 sequences, about a fifth recorded once. The sample comes from a study of T cells in Graves' hyperthyroidism and ophthalmopathy.

The TCR originated in a woman aged 18-29 years with Graves' hyperthyroidism. The chain recombines TRBV30 with TRBJ1-5, with D possibly matching TRBD1 (6 bases). Sequences were obtained from blood. CDR3 sequence reads: CAWRRGNQPQHF. The CDR3 nucleotides are TGTGCCTGGAGGAGGGGGAATCAGCCCCAGCATTTT. The full variable domain, in which reference TRBV30 and TRBJ1-5 provide the parts outside the CDR3, is SQTIHQWPATLVQPVGSPLSLECTVEGTSNPNLYWYRQAAGRGLQLLFYSVGIGQISSEVPQNLSASRPQDRQFILSSKKLLLSDSGFYLCAWRRGNQPQHFGDGTRLSIL.